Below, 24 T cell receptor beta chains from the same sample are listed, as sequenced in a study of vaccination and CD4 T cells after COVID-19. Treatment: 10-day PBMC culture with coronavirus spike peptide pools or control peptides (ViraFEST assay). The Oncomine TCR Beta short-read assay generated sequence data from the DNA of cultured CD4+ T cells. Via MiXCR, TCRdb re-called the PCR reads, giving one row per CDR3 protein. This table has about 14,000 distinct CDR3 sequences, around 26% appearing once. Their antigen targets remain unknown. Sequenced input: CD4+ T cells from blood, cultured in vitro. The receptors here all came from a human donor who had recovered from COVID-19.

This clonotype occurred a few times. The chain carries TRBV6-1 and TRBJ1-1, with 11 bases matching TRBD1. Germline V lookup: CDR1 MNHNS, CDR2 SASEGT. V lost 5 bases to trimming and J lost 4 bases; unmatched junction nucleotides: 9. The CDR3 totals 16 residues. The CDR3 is CASSRAGQGGPTEAFF. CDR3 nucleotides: TGTGCCAGCAGTCGCGCGGGACAGGGGGGACCCACTGAAGCTTTCTTT.

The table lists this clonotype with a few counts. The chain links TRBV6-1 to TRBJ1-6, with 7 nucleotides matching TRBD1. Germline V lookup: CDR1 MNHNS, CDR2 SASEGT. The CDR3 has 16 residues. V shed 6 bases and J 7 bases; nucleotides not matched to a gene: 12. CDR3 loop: CASSPRDRAANSPLHF. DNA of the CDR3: TGTGCCAGCAGCCCACGCGACAGGGCGGCGAATTCACCCCTCCACTTT.

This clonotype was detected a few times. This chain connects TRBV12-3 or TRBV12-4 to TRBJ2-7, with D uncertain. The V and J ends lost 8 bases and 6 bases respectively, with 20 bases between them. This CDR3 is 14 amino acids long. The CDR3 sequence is CASAGPVSSFEQYF. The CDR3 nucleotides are TGTGCCAGCGCCGGACCCGTATCGTCGTTCGAGCAGTACTTC.

The CDR3 DNA sequence: TGCGCCAGCAGCGAGAGACAGGGTCCTCTACTCTATGGCTACACCTTC. Residues: CASSERQGPLLYGYTF. The chain joins TRBV5-1 to TRBJ1-2; TRBD1 matches at 7 bases. CDR1 and CDR2 from the germline V gene are SGHRS and YFSETQ. The CDR3 spans 16 residues. J was trimmed by 4 bases and V by 4 bases; bases with no gene match: 13.

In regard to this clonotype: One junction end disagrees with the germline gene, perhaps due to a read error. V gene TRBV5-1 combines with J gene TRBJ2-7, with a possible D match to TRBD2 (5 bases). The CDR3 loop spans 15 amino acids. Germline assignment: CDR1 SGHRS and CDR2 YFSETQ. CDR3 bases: TGCGCCAGCAGCTTGGATACGGGGATCTCCTACGAGCGGTACTTC. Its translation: CASSLDTGISYERYF.

CDR3 sequence (DNA): TGTGCCAGCAGCTCTAGTGCGGGTTATTCACCCCTCCACTTT. Translated, it gives CASSSSAGYSPLHF. The chain links TRBV7-8 to TRBJ1-6; no definite D call. The ends were cut back, 4 bases at V and 8 bases at J, with 12 bases in the middle. The CDR3 sequence is 14 residues long. Germline V gives CDR1 SGHVS, CDR2 FQNEAQ. Filled out from reference TRBV7-8 and TRBJ1-6, the complete variable domain reads GAGVSQSPRYKVAKRGQDVALRCDPISGHVSLFWYQQALGQGPEFLTYFQNEAQLDKSGLPSDRFFAERPEGSVSTLKIQRTQQEDSAVYLCASSSSAGYSPLHFGNGTRLTVT.

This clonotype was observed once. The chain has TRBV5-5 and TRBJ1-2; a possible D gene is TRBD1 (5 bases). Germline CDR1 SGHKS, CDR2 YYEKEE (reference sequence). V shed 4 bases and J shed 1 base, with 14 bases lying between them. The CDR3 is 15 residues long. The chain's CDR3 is CASSTSGMGNYGYTF. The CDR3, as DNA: TGTGCCAGCAGCACGTCAGGGATGGGTAACTATGGCTACACCTTC.

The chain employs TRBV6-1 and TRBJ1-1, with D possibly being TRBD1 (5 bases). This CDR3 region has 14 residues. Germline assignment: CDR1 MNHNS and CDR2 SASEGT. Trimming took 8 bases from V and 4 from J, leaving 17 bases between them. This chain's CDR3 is CASVSGRRVTEAFF. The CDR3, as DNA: TGTGCCAGCGTTTCAGGGAGGAGGGTCACTGAAGCTTTCTTT.

CDR3 protein: CAISEGPHSGANVLTF. The CDR3 bases are TGTGCCATCAGCGAGGGACCACACTCTGGGGCCAACGTCCTGACTTTC. The chain uses TRBV10-3 and TRBJ2-6, with D possibly being TRBD1 or TRBD2 (5 bases each). The V end was cut by 6 bases, the J end by 0 bases, with 12 bases between. The germline V gene encodes CDR1 ENHRY and CDR2 SYGVKD. The CDR3 contains 16 residues.

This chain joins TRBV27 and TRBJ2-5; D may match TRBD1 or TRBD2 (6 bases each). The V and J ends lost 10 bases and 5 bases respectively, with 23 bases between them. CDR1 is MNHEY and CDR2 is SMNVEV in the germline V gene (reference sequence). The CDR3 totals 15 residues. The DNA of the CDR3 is TGTGCCACCTCACTCAGAGGGGGGAGGAGGGAGACCCAGTACTTC. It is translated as CATSLRGGRRETQYF.

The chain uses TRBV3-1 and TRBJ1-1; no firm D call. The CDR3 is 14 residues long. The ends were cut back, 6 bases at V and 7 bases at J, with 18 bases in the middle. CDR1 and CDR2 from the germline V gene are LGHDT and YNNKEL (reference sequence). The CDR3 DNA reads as TGTGCCAGCAGATGGAGCGGGTCCAAGGATGAAGCTTTCTTT. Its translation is CASRWSGSKDEAFF.

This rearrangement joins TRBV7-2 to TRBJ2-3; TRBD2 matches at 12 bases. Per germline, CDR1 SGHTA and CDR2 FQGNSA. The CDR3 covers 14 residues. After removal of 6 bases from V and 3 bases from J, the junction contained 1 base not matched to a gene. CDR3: CASRTSGGTDTQYF. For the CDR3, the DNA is TGTGCCAGCAGGACTAGCGGGGGAACAGATACGCAGTATTTT.

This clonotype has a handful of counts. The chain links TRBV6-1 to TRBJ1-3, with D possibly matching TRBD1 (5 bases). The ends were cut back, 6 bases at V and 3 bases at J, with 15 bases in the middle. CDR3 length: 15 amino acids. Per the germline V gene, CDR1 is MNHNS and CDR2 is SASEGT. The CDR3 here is CASRGTQGLGNTIYF. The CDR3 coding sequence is TGTGCCAGCAGGGGGACCCAGGGTCTTGGAAACACCATATATTTT.

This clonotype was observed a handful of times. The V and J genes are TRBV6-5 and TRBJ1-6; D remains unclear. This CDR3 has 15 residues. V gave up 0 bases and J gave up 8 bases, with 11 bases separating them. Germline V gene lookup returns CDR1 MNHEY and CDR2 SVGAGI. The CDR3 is CASSYSDRSDSPLHF. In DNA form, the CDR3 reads TGTGCCAGCAGTTACTCTGACCGAAGTGATTCACCCCTCCACTTT.

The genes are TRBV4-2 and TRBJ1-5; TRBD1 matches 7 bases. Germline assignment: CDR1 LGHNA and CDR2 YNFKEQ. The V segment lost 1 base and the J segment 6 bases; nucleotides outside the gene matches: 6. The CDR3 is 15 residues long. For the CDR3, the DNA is TGTGCCAGCAGCCAAGCCGACAGGGACGTTCAGCCCCAGCATTTT. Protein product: CASSQADRDVQPQHF.

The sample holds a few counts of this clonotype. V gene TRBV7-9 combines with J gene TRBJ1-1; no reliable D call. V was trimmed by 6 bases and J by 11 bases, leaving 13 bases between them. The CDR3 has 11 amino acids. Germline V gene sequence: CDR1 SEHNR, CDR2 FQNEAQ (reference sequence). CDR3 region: CASRWEDVAFF. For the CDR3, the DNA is TGTGCCAGCAGGTGGGAGGACGTGGCTTTCTTT. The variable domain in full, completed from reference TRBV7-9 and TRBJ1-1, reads DTGVSQNPRHKITKRGQNVTFRCDPISEHNRLYWYRQTLGQGPEFLTYFQNEAQLEKSRLLSDRFSAERPKGSFSTLEIQRTEQGDSAMYLCASRWEDVAFFGQGTRLTVV.

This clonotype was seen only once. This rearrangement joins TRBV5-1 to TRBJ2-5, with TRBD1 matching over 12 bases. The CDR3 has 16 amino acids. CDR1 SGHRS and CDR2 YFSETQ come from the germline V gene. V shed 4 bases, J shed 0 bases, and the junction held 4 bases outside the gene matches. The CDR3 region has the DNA TGCGCCAGCAGCGCGGGGACAGGGGGCTACCAAGAGACCCAGTACTTC. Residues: CASSAGTGGYQETQYF.

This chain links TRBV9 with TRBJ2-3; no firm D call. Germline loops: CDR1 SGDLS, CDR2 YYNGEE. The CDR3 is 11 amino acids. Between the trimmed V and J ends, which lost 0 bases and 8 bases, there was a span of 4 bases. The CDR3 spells CASSVAVTQYF. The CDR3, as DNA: TGTGCCAGCAGCGTAGCTGTTACGCAGTATTTT. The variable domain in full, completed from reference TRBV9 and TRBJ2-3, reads DSGVTQTPKHLITATGQRVTLRCSPRSGDLSVYWYQQSLDQGLQFLIQYYNGEERAKGNILERFSAQQFPDLHSELNLSSLELGDSALYFCASSVAVTQYFGPGTRLTVL.

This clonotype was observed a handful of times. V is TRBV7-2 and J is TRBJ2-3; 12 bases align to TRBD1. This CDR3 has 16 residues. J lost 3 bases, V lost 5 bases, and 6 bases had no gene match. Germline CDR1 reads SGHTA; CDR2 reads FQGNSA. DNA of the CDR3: TGTGCCAGCAGCCGGGACAGGGGGCGAGGGACAGATACGCAGTATTTT. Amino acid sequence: CASSRDRGRGTDTQYF.

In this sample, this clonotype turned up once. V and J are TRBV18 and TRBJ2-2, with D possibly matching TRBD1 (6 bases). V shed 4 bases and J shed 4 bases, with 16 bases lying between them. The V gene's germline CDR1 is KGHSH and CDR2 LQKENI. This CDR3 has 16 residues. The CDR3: CASSLFSGEFTGELFF. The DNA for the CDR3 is TGTGCCAGCTCACTCTTTTCAGGGGAATTCACCGGGGAGCTGTTTTTT.

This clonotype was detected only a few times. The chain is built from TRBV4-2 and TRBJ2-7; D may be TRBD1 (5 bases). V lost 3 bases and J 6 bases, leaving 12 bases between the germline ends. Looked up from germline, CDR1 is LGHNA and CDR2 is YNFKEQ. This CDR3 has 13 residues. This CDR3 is CASSHETGAEQYF. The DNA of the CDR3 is TGTGCCAGCAGCCATGAAACAGGCGCCGAGCAGTACTTC.

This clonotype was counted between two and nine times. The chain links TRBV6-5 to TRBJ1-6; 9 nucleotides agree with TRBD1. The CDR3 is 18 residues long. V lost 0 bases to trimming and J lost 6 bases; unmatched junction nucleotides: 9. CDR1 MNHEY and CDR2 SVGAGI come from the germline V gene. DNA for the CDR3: TGTGCCAGCAGTTACTCGTTTCCGGACAGGGGAGGTAATTCACCCCTCCACTTT. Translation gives CASSYSFPDRGGNSPLHF.

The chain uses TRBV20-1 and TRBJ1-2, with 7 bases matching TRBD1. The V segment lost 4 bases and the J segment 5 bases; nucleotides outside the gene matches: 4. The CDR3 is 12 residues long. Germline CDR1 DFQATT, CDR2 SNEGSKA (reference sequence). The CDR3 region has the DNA TGCAGTGCTAAGGGACAGCAGTATGGCTACACCTTC. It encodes CSAKGQQYGYTF.

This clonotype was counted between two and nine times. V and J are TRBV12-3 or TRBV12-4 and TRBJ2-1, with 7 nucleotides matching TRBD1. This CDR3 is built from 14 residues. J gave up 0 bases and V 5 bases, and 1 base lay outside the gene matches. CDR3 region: CASSRQGSYNEQFF. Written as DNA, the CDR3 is TGTGCCAGCAGTCGACAGGGCTCCTACAATGAGCAGTTCTTC.